Below are 6 T cell receptor beta chains sequenced from a single sample in a study of brain T cells in children with intractable seizures (dated by TCRdb to the early 2020s). Read against the paper, the sample's time point label means: resected brain tissue, or blood drawn just prior to surgery. The library relied on the immunoSEQ multiplex PCR assay. The source is immuneACCESS, and TCRdb retained only in-frame sequences with V and J called. Part of the clones is not carried over; for the studies checked, unresolved V genes explain less than half of this, and the remainder is unexplained. This sample lists 55,000 to 80,000 clones; 95% to 97% were detected once. The ten largest make up 0.3% to 0.4% of the sample. Sequenced material: peripheral blood, taken at surgery. The receptors were sampled from a boy younger than two with focal cortical dysplasia and intractable seizures.

V usage is TRBV5-3 and J usage is TRBJ2-1; D uncertain. TRBV5-3 is an ORF, and what it does is uncertain. The CDR3 is 13 amino acids. V lost 2 bases, J lost 3 bases, and 6 bases lay in between. CDR3 protein: CARSFNSYNEQFF. CDR3 sequence (DNA): TGTGCCAGAAGCTTTAACAGCTACAATGAGCAGTTCTTC.

V usage is TRBV15 and J usage is TRBJ2-7, with 7 bases lining up with TRBD2. The CDR3 spans 16 residues. V was clipped by 1 base and J by 0 bases; unmatched bases: 6. Germline loops: CDR1 LNHNV, CDR2 YYDKDF (reference sequence). CDR3 nucleotide sequence: TGTGCCACCAGCAGAGTCCCCGAGCGGGGCTCCTACGAGCAGTACTTC. It encodes CATSRVPERGSYEQYF.

J is TRBJ1-2 and V is TRBV5-1; no definite D call. Germline CDR1 SGHRS, CDR2 YFSETQ. This CDR3 is built from 15 residues. Trimming left V 0 bases short and J 0 bases short, with 9 bases between. CDR3 bases: TGCGCCAGCAGCTTGGGGCCAGAAGCTAACTATGGCTACACCTTC. Protein product: CASSLGPEANYGYTF.

The CDR3 sequence is CASSPRDRGVNTEAFF. The CDR3 coding sequence is TGTGCCAGCAGCCCCCGGGACAGGGGAGTCAACACTGAAGCTTTCTTT. The chain combines TRBV3-1 (or the pseudogene TRBV3-2) with TRBJ1-1; TRBD1 matches 10 bases. The V and J ends lost 4 bases and 2 bases, in that order; junction bases with no gene match: 7. CDR1 and CDR2 from the germline V gene are LGHDT and YNNKEL (reference sequence). This CDR3 region has 16 residues.

The table lists this clone with a count of one. The CDR3 here is CAVGISGANVLTF. The CDR3 DNA reads TGTGCCGTTGGCATTTCTGGGGCCAACGTCCTGACTTTC. V and J are TRBV5-6 and TRBJ2-6; D unclear. This CDR3 spans 13 amino acids. Trimming pared 10 bases from V and 1 base from J, leaving 9 bases between. Germline values: CDR1 SGHDT, CDR2 YYEEEE.

Only one count was recorded for this clone. The chain employs TRBV5-1 and TRBJ2-1; a possible D gene is TRBD1 (5 bases). The CDR3 has 16 residues. Germline CDR1 and CDR2: SGHRS and YFSETQ. V shed 0 bases and J shed 5 bases, with 15 bases lying between them. The CDR3 is CASSLALGLRNNEQFF. In nucleotides, the CDR3 is TGCGCCAGCAGCTTGGCCTTGGGGCTCCGCAACAATGAGCAGTTCTTC.